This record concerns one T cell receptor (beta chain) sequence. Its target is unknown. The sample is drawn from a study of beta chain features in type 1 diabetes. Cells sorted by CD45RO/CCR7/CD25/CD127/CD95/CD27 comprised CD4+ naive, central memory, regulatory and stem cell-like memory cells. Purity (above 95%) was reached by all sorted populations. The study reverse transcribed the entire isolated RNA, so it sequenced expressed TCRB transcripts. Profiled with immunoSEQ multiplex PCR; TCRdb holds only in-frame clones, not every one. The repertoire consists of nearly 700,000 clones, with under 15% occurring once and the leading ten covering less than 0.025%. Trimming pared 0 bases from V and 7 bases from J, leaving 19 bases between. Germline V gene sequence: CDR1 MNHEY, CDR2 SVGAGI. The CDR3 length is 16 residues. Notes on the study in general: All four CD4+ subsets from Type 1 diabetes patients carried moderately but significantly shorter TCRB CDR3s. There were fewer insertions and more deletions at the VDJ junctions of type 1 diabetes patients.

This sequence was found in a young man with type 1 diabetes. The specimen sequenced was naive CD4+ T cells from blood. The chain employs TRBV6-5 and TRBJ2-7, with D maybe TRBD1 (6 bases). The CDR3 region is CASSYSVTGGLWEQYF. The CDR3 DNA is TGTGCCAGCAGTTACTCGGTGACAGGTGGTTTGTGGGAGCAGTACTTC.